The clone carrying this T cell receptor (beta chain) was recorded many times. Its target is not known. TCRdb passed the 5' RACE reads through MiXCR, listing each CDR3 protein once. The table has just under 600,000 distinct CDR3 sequences, approximately 12% seen once. This sample was taken from a study of T cells after yellow fever vaccination. Broader study findings: A weaker but faster secondary response was observed, peaking on day 5 versus 15. Most clones from primary vaccination resurfaced after the booster (approximately 96% CD4, around 90% CD8).

Deletions cut 6 bases from V and 4 bases from J, with 5 bases between. The CDR3 totals 11 residues. The chain carries TRBV12-3 or TRBV12-4 and TRBJ2-3; D remains unclear. This clonotype originated in a man younger than 45 who received the YFV17D yellow fever vaccine. The specimen was PBMCs, collected on the day of the yellow fever booster vaccination. CDR3 amino acids: CASSFPDTQYF. The CDR3 bases are TGTGCCAGCAGCTTCCCAGATACGCAGTATTTT.